This entry lists 29 T cell receptor beta chains sequenced from one sample in a study of molecular identifiers for immune sequencing clone quantification. TCRdb re-derived calls from the PCR reads in MiXCR, one entry per CDR3 protein. The data hold hundreds of thousands of distinct CDR3 sequences, with about 25% observed a single time. Sample: naive CD8+ T cells from blood, with Jurkat cell RNA spiked in. Subset reported: FACS-sorted CD8+CD4-CCR7+CD45RA+ naive T cells. These receptors all stem from a human donor in good health. Some libraries in this study had Jurkat cell RNA spiked in.

The chain uses TRBV27 and TRBJ2-1, with 9 nucleotides matching TRBD2. The CDR3 covers 15 residues. Germline trimming cut 4 bases from V and 10 bases from J; bases unmatched to any gene: 11. In germline, CDR1 is MNHEY, CDR2 SMNVEV (reference sequence). Written as DNA, the CDR3 is TGTGCCAGCAGTTCGGGACTAGCCCTTCTGATGGAGCAGTTCTTC. It translates to CASSSGLALLMEQFF.

The sample holds many counts of this clonotype. The V call is TRBV9, the J call TRBJ1-6; D not certain. V dropped 3 bases and J dropped 8 bases, with 18 bases sitting between them. The CDR3 totals 16 residues. Per germline, CDR1 SGDLS and CDR2 YYNGEE. The CDR3 spells CASSAEVVQLDSPLHF. As DNA, the CDR3 is TGTGCCAGCAGCGCGGAGGTGGTACAGTTGGATTCACCCCTCCACTTT.

This clonotype came up a few times. The chain is built from TRBV27 and TRBJ2-2; 13 bases map to TRBD2. The CDR3 has 17 amino acids. V shed 4 bases and J 6 bases; nucleotides not matched to a gene: 8. CDR1 MNHEY and CDR2 SMNVEV come from the germline V gene (reference sequence). CDR3 sequence reads: CASSSYGLAGDAGELFF. In nucleotides, the CDR3 is TGTGCCAGCAGTTCCTACGGACTAGCGGGAGACGCCGGGGAGCTGTTTTTT.

On this clonotype itself: A read error is possible here, since a much larger clone lies one base away. The J gene is TRBJ2-1, the V gene TRBV7-3, with TRBD2 as a possible D gene (5 bases). The CDR3 totals 15 residues. Germline loops: CDR1 SGHTA, CDR2 FQGTGA. V was trimmed by 5 bases and J by 10 bases, leaving 21 bases between them. This CDR3 reads CASSLGRNTEKEQFF. The CDR3 DNA sequence: TGTGCCAGCAGCCTAGGGAGAAATACAGAGAAAGAGCAGTTCTTC.

This clonotype was observed a handful of times. The CDR3 DNA sequence: TGTGCCAGCAGCCCCCGGTCCTCCTCGGACGAGCAGTTCTTC. It is translated as CASSPRSSSDEQFF. The chain recombines TRBV11-3 with TRBJ2-1; D gene ambiguous. CDR3 length: 14 amino acids. CDR1 is SGHNT, CDR2 YENEEA, per germline. V was trimmed by 5 bases and J by 10 bases, leaving 18 bases between them.

There are a few counts of this clonotype. J is TRBJ2-1 and V is TRBV7-6; D not resolved. V was trimmed by 0 bases and J by 10 bases, leaving 10 bases between them. The CDR3 has 13 residues. Germline CDR1 SGHVS, CDR2 FNYEAQ. For the CDR3, the DNA is TGTGCCAGCAGCTTAGCTGACGAGTTCGAGCAGTTCTTC. This codes for CASSLADEFEQFF.

In this sample, this clonotype turned up a few times. The gene calls are TRBV30 and TRBJ1-1; D unresolved. The germline gives CDR1 GTSNPN, CDR2 SVGIG (reference sequence). V lost 3 bases, J lost 7 bases, and 15 bases lay in between. The CDR3 spans 13 residues. This chain's CDR3 is CAWSARGILEAFF. In DNA form, the CDR3 reads TGTGCCTGGAGCGCTAGAGGGATACTTGAAGCTTTCTTT.

CDR3 sequence: CASSLVTGGAEAFF. The DNA of the CDR3 is TGTGCCAGCAGCTTAGTGACAGGGGGGGCTGAAGCTTTCTTT. The rearrangement links TRBV7-9 to TRBJ1-1, with 9 bases lining up with TRBD1. Germline lookup yields CDR1 SEHNR and CDR2 FQNEAQ (reference sequence). CDR3 length: 14 residues. The junction had 3 bases not matched to a gene; V was cut back by 1 base and J by 6 bases.

The CDR3 bases are TGTGCCAGCAGCTTAGGAGCCGCCGGGGAGCTGTTTTTT. Translated, it gives CASSLGAAGELFF. This sequence joins TRBV7-2 and TRBJ2-2; unclear D gene. Looked up from germline, CDR1 is SGHTA and CDR2 is FQGNSA. The CDR3 is 13 residues long. Deletions cut 1 base from V and 6 bases from J, with 6 bases between.

In this sample, this clonotype turned up a few times. For the CDR3, the DNA is TGCGCCAGCAGCTTGGCTCAGCCGTACCAAGAGACCCAGTACTTC. This translates into CASSLAQPYQETQYF. The gene calls are TRBV5-1 and TRBJ2-5, with D unclear. The CDR3 loop spans 15 amino acids. V was shortened by 0 bases and J by 0 bases, with 9 bases between the two germline ends. In germline, CDR1 is SGHRS, CDR2 YFSETQ. Variable domain in full (rest from reference TRBV5-1 and TRBJ2-5): KAGVTQTPRYLIKTRGQQVTLSCSPISGHRSVSWYQQTPGQGLQFLFEYFSETQRNKGNFPGRFSGRQFSNSRSEMNVSTLELGDSALYLCASSLAQPYQETQYFGPGTRLLVL.

This clonotype was found many times. V usage is TRBV6-5 and J usage is TRBJ1-5; 7 positions agree with TRBD1. The germline V gene has CDR1 MNHEY and CDR2 SVGAGI. The CDR3 consists of 15 residues. V was clipped by 6 bases and J by 4 bases; unmatched bases: 9. The CDR3, as DNA: TGTGCCAGCAGCCTATACGGGACAGCGAATCAGCCCCAGCATTTT. Protein product: CASSLYGTANQPQHF.

This clonotype was counted many times. This rearrangement joins TRBV27 to TRBJ2-3; D could derive from TRBD1 or TRBD2 (5 bases each). With 3 bases removed from V and 0 bases from J, the gap between germline ends came to 10 bases. This CDR3 is built from 15 residues. Per the germline V gene, CDR1 is MNHEY and CDR2 is SMNVEV (reference sequence). DNA of the CDR3: TGTGCCAGCAGTTTTGGGGGACCTAGCACAGATACGCAGTATTTT. Encoded protein: CASSFGGPSTDTQYF.

The chain links TRBV29-1 to TRBJ1-1; a weak D match, TRBD1 (5 bases). Between the trimmed V and J ends, which lost 4 bases and 3 bases, there was a span of 18 bases. The V gene's germline CDR1 is SQVTM and CDR2 ANQGSEA. The CDR3 has 15 residues. DNA for the CDR3: TGCAGCGTTGTGCCCTCTGGGGCTTGGGACACTGAAGCTTTCTTT. Translation gives CSVVPSGAWDTEAFF.

In regard to this clonotype: This clone may be a read error of a much larger clone one base away. The chain couples TRBV7-2 to TRBJ2-5, with D perhaps given as TRBD1 or TRBD2 (5 bases each). This CDR3 has 15 residues. CDR1 is SGHTA and CDR2 is FQGNSA in the germline V gene. CDR3 loop: CASSRKPSVGETQSF. As DNA, the CDR3 is TGTGCCAGCAGCCGTAAACCCTCAGTAGGGGAGACCCAGTCCTTC.

This clonotype was recorded many times. The V and J genes are TRBV9 and TRBJ2-2; no reliable D call. The V end lost 2 bases, the J end lost 3 bases, and 17 bases lay between the germline ends. The CDR3 totals 17 residues. Germline-derived CDR1 and CDR2 are SGDLS and YYNGEE. CDR3 sequence: CASSVNSLGPDTGELFF. CDR3 nucleotides: TGTGCCAGCAGCGTCAACTCACTCGGGCCAGACACCGGGGAGCTGTTTTTT. The full variable domain, rest sourced from reference TRBV9 and TRBJ2-2, is DSGVTQTPKHLITATGQRVTLRCSPRSGDLSVYWYQQSLDQGLQFLIQYYNGEERAKGNILERFSAQQFPDLHSELNLSSLELGDSALYFCASSVNSLGPDTGELFFGEGSRLTVL.

This clonotype has more than one count but fewer than ten. This chain links TRBV6-2 or TRBV6-3 with TRBJ2-2; 7 nucleotides match TRBD1. This CDR3 is 17 amino acids long. V trimming: 0 bases; J trimming: 1 base; junction bases outside the gene matches: 5. In germline, CDR1 is MNHEY, CDR2 SVGEGT. CDR3 sequence reads: CASSYSMAGGNTGELFF. CDR3 in DNA: TGTGCCAGCAGTTACTCGATGGCAGGGGGGAACACCGGGGAGCTGTTTTTT.

At least ten counts were recorded for this clonotype. V and J are TRBV28 and TRBJ2-5, with a tentative D call TRBD1 (6 bases). CDR3 length: 18 residues. CDR1 and CDR2 (germline): MDHEN, SYDVKM. V gave up 3 bases and J gave up 2 bases, with 22 bases separating them. The CDR3 reads CASSFWSIGRGPQETQYF. In DNA, the CDR3 is TGTGCCAGCAGTTTCTGGTCTATTGGCAGGGGTCCTCAAGAGACCCAGTACTTC.

The chain has TRBV27 and TRBJ2-5, with no clear D. The V and J ends lost 9 bases and 3 bases respectively, with 11 bases between them. The CDR3 spans 12 residues. The germline V gene has CDR1 MNHEY and CDR2 SMNVEV (reference sequence). Here the CDR3 reads CASGRWEETQYF. The CDR3 DNA sequence: TGTGCCAGTGGACGGTGGGAAGAGACCCAGTACTTC.

As concerns this clonotype: This likely comes from a read error, as the CDR3 has no conserved phenylalanine or tryptophan at its end. The chain is built from TRBV2 and TRBJ2-7, with a weak D call TRBD1 (8 bases). Germline CDR1 and CDR2: SNHLY and FYNNEI. Between the trimmed V and J ends, which lost 8 bases and 4 bases, there was a span of 18 bases. The CDR3 sequence is 14 residues long. The CDR3 region is CASHRGGLQYEQYS. In DNA, the CDR3 is TGTGCCAGCCACAGGGGGGGACTGCAGTACGAGCAGTACTCC.

As to this clonotype: A junction end diverges from the germline sequence, so it may reflect a read error. The chain links TRBV2 to TRBJ2-5, with TRBD2 matching 13 bases. CDR1 is SNHLY, CDR2 FYNNEI, per germline. The CDR3 totals 16 residues. DNA of the CDR3: TGTGCCAGCAGGTGGGGACTAGCGGGGATCCAAGAGCCCCAGTACTTC. It codes for CASRWGLAGIQEPQYF.

This clonotype has a handful of counts. This chain connects TRBV20-1 to TRBJ2-7, with 9 nucleotides matching TRBD2. The CDR3 consists of 15 residues. Germline values: CDR1 DFQATT, CDR2 SNEGSKA (reference sequence). V lost 0 bases, J lost 2 bases, and 5 bases stayed unmatched. Here the CDR3 DNA reads TGCAGTGCTAGAGACCCTAGCGGGGACACCTACGAGCAGTACTTC. Protein sequence: CSARDPSGDTYEQYF.

This clonotype appeared a single time. A read error is possible here, since a much larger clone lies one base away. CDR3 amino acids: CSAKSNWGNQPRHF. The CDR3 region has the DNA TGCAGCGCTAAAAGCAACTGGGGCAATCAGCCCCGGCATTTT. The V and J genes are TRBV20-1 and TRBJ1-5; TRBD1 is a possible D gene (5 bases). The CDR3 runs 14 residues. Germline V gives CDR1 DFQATT, CDR2 SNEGSKA (reference sequence).

This clonotype was seen repeatedly, ten times or more. V gene TRBV5-4 combines with J gene TRBJ2-3; D unclear. Germline V gene lookup returns CDR1 SGHNT and CDR2 YYREEE (reference sequence). This CDR3 is 16 amino acids long. The V end was cut by 0 bases, the J end by 7 bases, with 18 bases between. The CDR3 region is CASSLAGYGSENTQYF. In DNA, the CDR3 is TGTGCCAGCAGCTTGGCCGGTTATGGCTCAGAAAATACGCAGTATTTT.

In this sample, this clonotype turned up a few times. CDR3 in DNA: TGTGCCAGCAGTTTTGGGGGGCGCAGGACCGGGGAGCTGTTTTTT. It codes for CASSFGGRRTGELFF. The rearrangement joins TRBV6-2 or TRBV6-3 to TRBJ2-2; D could derive from TRBD1 or TRBD2 (6 bases each). This CDR3 is 15 amino acids long. V lost 4 bases and J lost 5, with 14 bases in between. Germline V gene lookup returns CDR1 MNHEY and CDR2 SVGEGT.

In the case of this clonotype: Possible read error: a much larger clone is one base away. V usage is TRBV5-1 and J usage is TRBJ2-1; D is perhaps TRBD1 (5 bases). CDR1 is SGHRS and CDR2 is YFSETQ in the germline V gene. The CDR3 spans 14 residues. V dropped 0 bases and J dropped 9 bases, with 13 bases sitting between them. CDR3 in amino acids: CASSLEGVWSEQFF. The CDR3 nucleotides are TGCGCCAGCAGCTTGGAAGGGGTGTGGAGTGAGCAGTTCTTC. Drawing the rest from reference TRBV5-1 and TRBJ2-1, the complete variable domain is KAGVTQTPRYLIKTRGQQVTLSCSPISGHRSVSWYQQTPGQGLQFLFEYFSETQRNKGNFPGRFSGRQFSNSRSEMNVSTLELGDSALYLCASSLEGVWSEQFFGPGTRLTVL.

Here the CDR3 reads CASRPPGTGGLGTEAFF. The CDR3 nucleotides are TGTGCCAGCCGTCCCCCCGGGACAGGGGGCTTGGGAACTGAAGCTTTCTTT. V usage is TRBV6-2 or TRBV6-3 and J usage is TRBJ1-1, with 12 nucleotides matching TRBD1. J lost 5 bases, V lost 8 bases, and 15 bases had no gene match. CDR1 MNHEY and CDR2 SVGEGT come from the germline V gene. The CDR3 contains 17 residues.

This clonotype turned up a few times. The chain couples TRBV24-1 to TRBJ2-1; D possibly matches TRBD1 or TRBD2 (5 bases each). This CDR3 has 16 amino acids. Looked up from germline, CDR1 is KGHDR and CDR2 is SFDVKD. V dropped 1 base and J dropped 2 bases, with 11 bases sitting between them. CDR3 residues: CATSDFPRDPYNEQFF. The CDR3 DNA is TGTGCCACCAGTGATTTCCCCAGGGACCCCTACAATGAGCAGTTCTTC.

The gene calls are TRBV4-3 and TRBJ2-2; unclear D gene. The CDR3 extends over 15 amino acids. V lost 0 bases, J lost 0 bases, and 5 bases lay in between. In germline, CDR1 is LGHNA, CDR2 YSLEER. CDR3 sequence: CASSQDRTNTGELFF. The CDR3 DNA follows: TGCGCCAGCAGCCAAGATCGGACGAACACCGGGGAGCTGTTTTTT.

Notes on this clonotype: A single base separates this from a much larger clone, so it may be a read error. V gene TRBV13 combines with J gene TRBJ2-7; 7 bases fit TRBD2. The CDR3 runs to 14 residues. Germline values: CDR1 PRHDT, CDR2 FYEKMQ (reference sequence). With V trimmed by 3 bases and J by 5 bases, 7 bases remained unmatched. CDR3 amino acids: CASSLRGTGHEQYF. The CDR3, as DNA: TGTGCCAGCAGCTTGCGGGGGACCGGCCACGAGCAGTACTTC.